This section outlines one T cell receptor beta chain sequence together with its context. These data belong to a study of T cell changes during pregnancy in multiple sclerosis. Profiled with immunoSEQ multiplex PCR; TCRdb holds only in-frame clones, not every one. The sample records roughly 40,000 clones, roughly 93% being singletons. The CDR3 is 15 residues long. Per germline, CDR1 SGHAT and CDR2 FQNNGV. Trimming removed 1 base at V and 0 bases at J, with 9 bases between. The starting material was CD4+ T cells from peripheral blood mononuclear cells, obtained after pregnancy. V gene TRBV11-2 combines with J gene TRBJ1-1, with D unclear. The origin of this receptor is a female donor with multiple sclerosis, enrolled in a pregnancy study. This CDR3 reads CASSLAETMNTEAFF. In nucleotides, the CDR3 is TGTGCCAGCAGCTTAGCGGAGACCATGAACACTGAAGCTTTCTTT. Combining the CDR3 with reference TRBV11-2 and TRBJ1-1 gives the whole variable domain EAGVAQSPRYKIIEKRQSVAFWCNPISGHATLYWYQQILGQGPKLLIQFQNNGVVDDSQLPKDRFSAERLKGVDSTLKIQPAKLEDSAVYLCASSLAETMNTEAFFGQGTRLTVV.